The clone carrying this TCR beta chain was counted at least ten times. The data stem from a study of human T cells and chemical hapten exposure. The study used a library that attached unique molecular identifiers to individual cDNA molecules. TCRdb reprocessed the RACE reads with MiXCR, giving one entry per CDR3 protein. The sample consists of about 80,000 distinct CDR3 sequences, about 6.8% of them appearing once. Trimming took 7 bases from V and 0 from J, leaving 12 bases between them. Per germline, CDR1 SQVTM and CDR2 ANQGSEA. The CDR3 loop spans 13 amino acids. Time point noted: patch test 1, 2 weeks after DPC sensitization. Regarding treatment: therapeutic diphenylcyclopropenone sensitization with weekly scalp DPC. Sequencing started from total RNA isolated from unfractionated whole blood.

This material consisted of whole blood, taken in connection with sensitization to the hapten diphenylcyclopropenone (DPC). This clonotype was obtained from a woman in her thirties with alopecia areata. Some clones in this sample may be carry-over from other donors' samples. This chain joins TRBV29-1 and TRBJ1-1, with TRBD1 as a possible D gene (6 bases). For the CDR3, the DNA is TGCAGCGGTTTCCAGGGGATGAACACTGAAGCTTTCTTT. The encoded protein is CSGFQGMNTEAFF.